These 5 T cell receptor beta chains share one sample of origin, sequenced in a study of shared clonotypes between healthy human individuals. Method: immunoSEQ multiplex PCR; TCRdb's copy keeps in-frame clones and lacks some. The sample lists hundreds of thousands of clones, over 65% occurring once. Sequenced input: PBMCs. The source is a woman between 35 and 50 years old in good health. Some clones in this sample may be carry-over from other donors' samples.

The table lists this clone with a few counts. This rearrangement joins TRBV4-2 to TRBJ2-3; a possible D gene is TRBD2 (7 bases). CDR1 is LGHNA, CDR2 YNFKEQ, per germline. The V and J ends lost 4 bases and 1 base respectively, with 9 bases between them. This CDR3 spans 14 amino acids. The CDR3 nucleotides are TGTGCCAGCAGCCGAGGGGGGGGCACAGATACGCAGTATTTT. Translating it yields CASSRGGGTDTQYF.

The chain links TRBV28 to TRBJ2-7; 9 positions match TRBD2. This CDR3 has 16 residues. V lost 5 bases to trimming and J lost 3 bases; unmatched junction nucleotides: 11. Germline V CDR1 and CDR2: MDHEN, SYDVKM. CDR3 protein: CASSPQGSGSVYEQYF. The CDR3 DNA is TGTGCCAGCAGTCCCCAGGGTAGCGGGAGCGTCTACGAGCAGTACTTC.

V is TRBV18 and J is TRBJ1-5; D not certain. The CDR3 spans 14 residues. CDR1 is KGHSH and CDR2 is LQKENI in the germline V gene. V lost 2 bases and J 5 bases, leaving 10 bases between the germline ends. CDR3 nucleotides: TGTGCCAGCTCACCAGAAGGGTTTGATCAGCCCCAGCATTTT. Its translation: CASSPEGFDQPQHF.

This sequence joins TRBV28 and TRBJ2-1, with TRBD1 matching 9 bases. Per germline, CDR1 MDHEN and CDR2 SYDVKM. There are 16 residues in the CDR3. With 3 bases clipped from V and 7 bases from J, the junction kept 10 bases outside the gene matches. The CDR3 is CASSLPRGQGVNEQFF. CDR3 DNA sequence: TGTGCCAGCAGTTTGCCCAGGGGACAGGGAGTGAATGAGCAGTTCTTC. Full variable domain (rest looked up from reference TRBV28 and TRBJ2-1): DVKVTQSSRYLVKRTGEKVFLECVQDMDHENMFWYRQDPGLGLRLIYFSYDVKMKEKGDIPEGYSVSREKKERFSLILESASTNQTSMYLCASSLPRGQGVNEQFFGPGTRLTVL.

The gene calls are TRBV15 and TRBJ1-2, with a possible D match to TRBD1 (5 bases). Germline values: CDR1 LNHNV, CDR2 YYDKDF (reference sequence). The CDR3 totals 13 residues. Trimming took off 0 bases at V and 7 bases at J, with 9 bases between the two ends. The CDR3 region has the DNA TGTGCCACCAGCAGAGATAGAAGGGGTGGCTACACCTTC. It specifies CATSRDRRGGYTF. Filled out from reference TRBV15 and TRBJ1-2, the complete variable domain reads DAMVIQNPRYQVTQFGKPVTLSCSQTLNHNVMYWYQQKSSQAPKLLFHYYDKDFNNEADTPDNFQSRRPNTSFCFLDIRSPGLGDTAMYLCATSRDRRGGYTFGSGTRLTVV.